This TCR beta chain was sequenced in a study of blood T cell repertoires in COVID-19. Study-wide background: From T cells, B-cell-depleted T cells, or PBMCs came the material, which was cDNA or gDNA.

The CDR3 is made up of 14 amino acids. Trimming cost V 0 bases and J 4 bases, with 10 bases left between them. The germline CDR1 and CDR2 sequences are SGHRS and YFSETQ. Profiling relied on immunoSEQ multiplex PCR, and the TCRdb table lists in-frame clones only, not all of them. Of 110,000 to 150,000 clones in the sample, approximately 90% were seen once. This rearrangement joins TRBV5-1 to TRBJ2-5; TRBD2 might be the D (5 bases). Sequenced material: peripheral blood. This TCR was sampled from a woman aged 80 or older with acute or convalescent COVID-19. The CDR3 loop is CASSLAAGTETQYF. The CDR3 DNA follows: TGCGCCAGCAGCTTGGCCGCGGGCACAGAGACCCAGTACTTC.